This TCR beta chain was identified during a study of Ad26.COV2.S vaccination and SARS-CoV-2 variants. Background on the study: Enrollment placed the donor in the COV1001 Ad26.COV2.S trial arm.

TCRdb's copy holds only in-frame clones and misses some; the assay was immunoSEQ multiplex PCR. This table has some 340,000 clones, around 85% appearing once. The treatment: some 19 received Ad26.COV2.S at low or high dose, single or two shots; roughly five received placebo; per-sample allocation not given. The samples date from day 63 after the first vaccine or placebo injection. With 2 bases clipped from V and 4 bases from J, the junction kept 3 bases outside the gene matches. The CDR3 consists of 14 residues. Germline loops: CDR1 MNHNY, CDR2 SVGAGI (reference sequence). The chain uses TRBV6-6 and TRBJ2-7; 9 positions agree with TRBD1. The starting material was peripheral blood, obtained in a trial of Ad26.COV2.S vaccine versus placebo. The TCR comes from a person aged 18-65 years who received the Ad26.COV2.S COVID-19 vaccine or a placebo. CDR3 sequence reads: CASSYVGQGYEQYF. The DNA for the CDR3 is TGTGCCAGCAGTTACGTGGGACAGGGTTACGAGCAGTACTTC.